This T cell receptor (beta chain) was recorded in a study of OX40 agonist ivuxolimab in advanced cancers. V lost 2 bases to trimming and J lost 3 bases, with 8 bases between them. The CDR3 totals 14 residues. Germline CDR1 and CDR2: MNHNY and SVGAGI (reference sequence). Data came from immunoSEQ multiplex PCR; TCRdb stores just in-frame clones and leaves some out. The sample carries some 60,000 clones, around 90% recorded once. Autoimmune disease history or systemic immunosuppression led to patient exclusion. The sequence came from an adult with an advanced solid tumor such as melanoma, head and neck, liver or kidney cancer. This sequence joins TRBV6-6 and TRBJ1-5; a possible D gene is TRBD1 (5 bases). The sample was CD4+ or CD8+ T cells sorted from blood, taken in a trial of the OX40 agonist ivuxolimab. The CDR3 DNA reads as TGTGCCAGCAGTTACGGGGCTAACAATCAGCCCCAGCATTTT. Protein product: CASSYGANNQPQHF.